This TCR beta chain was recovered during a study of cytomegalovirus exposure and HLA in healthy donors. The CDR3 has 14 amino acids. V was clipped by 4 bases and J by 0 bases, with 9 bases between them. Germline CDR1 is SGDLS and CDR2 is YYNGEE. Study results and caveats: The study listed 150 to 200 cytomegalovirus-associated TCR beta chains.

As for this clone: No antigen is known for it.

The assay was immunoSEQ multiplex PCR, and TCRdb's table has in-frame clones only and misses some. The data hold tens of thousands of clones, with roughly 96% observed a single time. Material: PBMCs. V gene TRBV9 combines with J gene TRBJ2-3; D gene ambiguous. The receptor's source is a man in his late teens or twenties in good health and CMV-seronegative. CDR3 nucleotides: TGTGCCAGCAGCCCCGCCACTAGCACAGATACGCAGTATTTT. Its protein is CASSPATSTDTQYF. Complete variable domain (other parts from reference TRBV9 and TRBJ2-3): DSGVTQTPKHLITATGQRVTLRCSPRSGDLSVYWYQQSLDQGLQFLIQYYNGEERAKGNILERFSAQQFPDLHSELNLSSLELGDSALYFCASSPATSTDTQYFGPGTRLTVL.